The T cell receptor (beta chain) under discussion was sequenced for a study of T cells after posttransplantation cyclophosphamide. Notes on the study in general: TRB clonality was highly associated with recipient CMV seropositivity and reactivation. Tissue-infiltrating T cells from skin or gut overlapped little with blood T cells.

The naive gate required viable CD3+CD4+ or CD3+CD8+ cells with CCR7+CD45RA+CD45RO-CD95-CD27+CD28+ phenotype. Points on this clone: Its target is unknown.

The table came from immunoSEQ multiplex PCR; TCRdb's copy has only in-frame clones and leaves some out. This sample yields about 9,200 clones, of which nearly 99% are seen a single time; approximately 0.28% belongs to the top ten. Sample: naive CD8+ T cells sorted from PBMCs. This TCR derives from a man aged 45-65 years in good health, CMV-negative, and a related stem cell transplant donor.

The chain's CDR3 is CASSLIAGDNQPQHF. DNA for the CDR3: TGTGCCAGCAGTTTAATAGCAGGGGACAATCAGCCCCAGCATTTT. This rearrangement joins TRBV27 to TRBJ1-5, with D possibly matching TRBD1 (6 bases). The CDR3 is made up of 15 amino acids. Trimming took 2 bases from V and 3 from J, leaving 11 bases between them. Germline-derived CDR1 and CDR2 are MNHEY and SMNVEV (reference sequence).